Each of the 12 T cell receptor beta chains below was sequenced from the same sample in a study of spatial heterogeneity in lung cancer. Time point meaning: sample taken at primary tumor resection. Whole RNA was taken from tumor, nontumor lung or frozen PBMC; it was then sequenced unsorted. TCRdb independently ran MiXCR on the 5' RACE reads; one entry per CDR3 protein. The table has about 75,000 distinct CDR3 sequences, about 14% seen once. Specimen: PBMCs, collected at surgery. These receptors came from a male donor with early-stage non-small cell lung cancer.

This clonotype was observed many times. This chain links TRBV25-1 with TRBJ2-1; TRBD2 aligns across 8 bases. V lost 4 bases, J lost 5 bases, and 10 bases stayed unmatched. CDR1 MGHDK and CDR2 SYGVNS come from the germline V gene. The CDR3 contains 16 residues. The CDR3 reads CASSVKSTSANNEQFF. CDR3 DNA sequence: TGTGCCAGCAGTGTTAAGTCGACTAGCGCCAACAATGAGCAGTTCTTC.

This clonotype was seen a few times. The V and J genes are TRBV10-3 and TRBJ1-2, with a tentative D call TRBD1 (5 bases). Deletions cut 4 bases from V and 3 bases from J, with 15 bases between. Germline V gene data show CDR1 as ENHRY and CDR2 as SYGVKD. The CDR3 covers 15 residues. For the CDR3, the DNA is TGTGCCATCAGTGCCGGGACCACAACCTACTATGGCTACACCTTC. This translates into CAISAGTTTYYGYTF.

A few counts support this clonotype. The chain joins TRBV11-2 to TRBJ2-3; perhaps TRBD2 as D (5 bases). The V end was cut by 5 bases, the J end by 2 bases, with 11 bases between. Germline V gene sequence: CDR1 SGHAT, CDR2 FQNNGV. The CDR3 is 14 amino acids. The CDR3 DNA reads as TGTGCCAGCAGCGCCCGACTACTCACAGATACGCAGTATTTT. Protein product: CASSARLLTDTQYF.

This clonotype came up many times. The chain is built from TRBV19 and TRBJ1-1; tentative D call: TRBD1 (6 bases). This CDR3 spans 13 amino acids. Germline V gene data show CDR1 as LNHDA and CDR2 as SQIVND (reference sequence). Trimming cost V 4 bases and J 1 base, with 7 bases left between them. CDR3 sequence reads: CASSTQGNTEAFF. In nucleotides, the CDR3 is TGTGCCAGTAGTACACAGGGGAACACTGAAGCTTTCTTT. Full variable domain (remainder filled in from reference TRBV19 and TRBJ1-1): DGGITQSPKYLFRKEGQNVTLSCEQNLNHDAMYWYRQDPGQGLRLIYYSQIVNDFQKGDIAEGYSVSREKKESFPLTVTSAQKNPTAFYLCASSTQGNTEAFFGQGTRLTVV.

This clonotype was picked up many times. This rearrangement joins TRBV3-2 to TRBJ1-1. TRBV3-2 is labeled a pseudogene. This CDR3 region has 12 residues. The chain's CDR3 is CASSPGPIEAFF. For the CDR3, the DNA is TGTGCCAGCAGTCCAGGACCCATTGAAGCTTTCTTT.

This chain connects TRBV10-3 to TRBJ1-2; TRBD1 matches at 7 bases. Trimming at V came to 2 bases and at J to 0 bases, leaving 0 bases not matched to a gene. The CDR3 covers 14 residues. Germline-derived CDR1 and CDR2 are ENHRY and SYGVKD. CDR3 region: CAISEGQANYGYTF. The DNA for the CDR3 is TGTGCCATCAGTGAGGGACAGGCTAACTATGGCTACACCTTC.

V gene TRBV7-2 combines with J gene TRBJ2-2; D perhaps matches TRBD2 (5 bases). Germline V CDR1 and CDR2: SGHTA, FQGNSA. Trimming left V 0 bases short and J 5 bases short, with 10 bases between. There are 15 residues in the CDR3. The CDR3 DNA reads TGTGCCAGCAGCTTAGCGGGAGTAGTTACCGGGGAGCTGTTTTTT. Translated, it gives CASSLAGVVTGELFF.

V and J are TRBV20-1 and TRBJ1-5; no definite D call. This CDR3 has 13 residues. CDR1 and CDR2 (germline): DFQATT, SNEGSKA (reference sequence). Written as DNA, the CDR3 is TGCAGCGTTAGTAGGGATGTTGATCAGCCCCAGCATTTT. Its protein product is CSVSRDVDQPQHF.

This clonotype has a count of ten or more. The chain recombines TRBV10-3 with TRBJ1-1; tentative D call: TRBD1 (6 bases). The length of the CDR3 is 12 residues. Germline CDR1 is ENHRY and CDR2 is SYGVKD. V lost 6 bases and J lost 6, with 11 bases in between. The CDR3 here is CAISPQGSEAFF. Here the CDR3 DNA reads TGTGCCATCAGCCCACAGGGCTCTGAAGCTTTCTTT.

This clonotype was seen a few times. V usage is TRBV7-9 and J usage is TRBJ2-2, with 7 bases matching TRBD1. The CDR3 spans 16 residues. Germline CDR1 is SEHNR and CDR2 is FQNEAQ (reference sequence). The V segment lost 2 bases and the J segment 2 bases; nucleotides outside the gene matches: 5. The CDR3 spells CASSLTGTVNTGELFF. The CDR3 DNA is TGTGCCAGCAGCTTAACGGGGACAGTCAACACCGGGGAGCTGTTTTTT. The whole variable domain, remainder taken from reference TRBV7-9 and TRBJ2-2, is DTGVSQNPRHKITKRGQNVTFRCDPISEHNRLYWYRQTLGQGPEFLTYFQNEAQLEKSRLLSDRFSAERPKGSFSTLEIQRTEQGDSAMYLCASSLTGTVNTGELFFGEGSRLTVL.

The chain has TRBV20-1 and TRBJ2-1, with a tentative D call TRBD1 (6 bases). This CDR3 has 13 residues. Deletions cut 7 bases from V and 6 bases from J, with 16 bases between. The germline V gene has CDR1 DFQATT and CDR2 SNEGSKA (reference sequence). For the CDR3, the DNA is TGCAGTGTTAAGGAGGACAGTAGCAATGAGCAGTTCTTC. Its protein product is CSVKEDSSNEQFF.

This clonotype was recorded at least ten times. The chain combines TRBV4-1 with TRBJ2-7, with 11 bases that match TRBD2. The germline V gene encodes CDR1 MGHRA and CDR2 YSYEKL. CDR3 size: 15 residues. V shed 3 bases, J shed 1 base, and the junction held 2 bases outside the gene matches. CDR3 residues: CASSQGLAASYEQYF. Written as DNA, the CDR3 is TGCGCCAGCAGCCAGGGACTAGCGGCATCCTACGAGCAGTACTTC.